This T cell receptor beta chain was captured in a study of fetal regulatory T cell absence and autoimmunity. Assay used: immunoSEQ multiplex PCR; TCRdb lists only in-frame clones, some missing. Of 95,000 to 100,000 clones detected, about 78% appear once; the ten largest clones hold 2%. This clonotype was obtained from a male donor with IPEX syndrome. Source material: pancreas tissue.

CDR3: CASSSRDVMQGTGNTEAFF. DNA for the CDR3: TGTGCCAGCAGCTCGAGGGATGTAATGCAGGGTACTGGGAACACTGAAGCTTTCTTT. The chain recombines TRBV11-2 with TRBJ1-1, with D maybe TRBD1 (5 bases). The germline V gene has CDR1 SGHAT and CDR2 FQNNGV. The V and J ends lost 4 bases and 1 base respectively, with 25 bases between them. CDR3 length equals 19 residues.